This is a list of T cell receptor beta chains from one sample in a study of T cells in Graves' hyperthyroidism and ophthalmopathy. TCRdb used MiXCR to reprocess the multiplex PCR reads, holding one entry per CDR3 protein. The sample includes about 640,000 distinct CDR3 sequences, more than 20% of them seen just once. The sequencing sample was made of blood. These receptors all come from a man aged 25 to 40 with Graves' ophthalmopathy. CDR3s include the opening cysteine and the closing phenylalanine or tryptophan. Each record gives: J gene, D gene, clone size, V gene, CDR3 DNA, CDR3 protein. A D gene is named only where the DNA matches it firmly. Not every row has a clone size; where given, it reads once, few, many or a size class.

j_call: TRBJ2-7
d_call: .
clone_size: .
v_call: TRBV6-1
cdr3_nt: TGTGCCAGTCCCGGAGGGGTGAGCTCCTACGAGCAGTACTTC
cdr3_aa: CASPGGVSSYEQYF

j_call: TRBJ2-7
d_call: .
clone_size: .
v_call: TRBV10-3
cdr3_nt: TGTGCCATCAGTGAGTCTATGACCTACGAGCAGTACTTC
cdr3_aa: CAISESMTYEQYF

j_call: TRBJ1-3
d_call: .
clone_size: once
v_call: TRBV3-1
cdr3_nt: TGTGCCAGCAGCCAAGGGGGAGGCAGACTCTCTGGAAACACCATATATTTT
cdr3_aa: CASSQGGGRLSGNTIYF

j_call: TRBJ1-5
d_call: .
clone_size: few
v_call: TRBV5-8
cdr3_nt: TGTGCCAGCAGCTCCCCACCAAGGTCCTATAGCAATCAGCCCCAGCATTTT
cdr3_aa: CASSSPPRSYSNQPQHF

j_call: TRBJ1-2
d_call: .
clone_size: many
v_call: TRBV20-1
cdr3_nt: TGCAGTGCTAGAGTCCCCTATGGCTACACCTTC
cdr3_aa: CSARVPYGYTF

j_call: TRBJ2-5
d_call: TRBD1
clone_size: few
v_call: TRBV10-1
cdr3_nt: TGCGCCAGCAGTGAGCCCGGACAGGGGGTTCAAGAGACCCAGTACTTC
cdr3_aa: CASSEPGQGVQETQYF

j_call: TRBJ2-1
d_call: TRBD2
clone_size: few
v_call: TRBV20-1
cdr3_nt: TGCAGTGCTAGGCCGACTAGCGGTAGCTCCTACAATGAGCAGTTCTTC
cdr3_aa: CSARPTSGSSYNEQFF

j_call: TRBJ2-7
d_call: .
clone_size: few
v_call: TRBV7-2
cdr3_nt: TGTGCCAGCAGCCCCTCCATAGTAGGATACGAGCAGTACTTC
cdr3_aa: CASSPSIVGYEQYF

j_call: TRBJ2-7
d_call: TRBD2
clone_size: many
v_call: TRBV28
cdr3_nt: TGTGCCAGCAGCAATCCAAGGACTAGCGGGAGGGCAACGCAGTACTTC
cdr3_aa: CASSNPRTSGRATQYF

j_call: TRBJ2-7
d_call: TRBD1
clone_size: many
v_call: TRBV20-1
cdr3_nt: TGCAGTGCCCCTTTGGCAGGGGGAACCTACGAGCAGTACTTC
cdr3_aa: CSAPLAGGTYEQYF

j_call: TRBJ1-4
d_call: .
clone_size: few
v_call: TRBV6-1
cdr3_nt: TGTGCCAGCAGTGAATGGGGACACTCAACTAATGAAAAACTGTTTTTT
cdr3_aa: CASSEWGHSTNEKLFF

j_call: TRBJ2-5
d_call: .
clone_size: many
v_call: TRBV27
cdr3_nt: TGTGCCAGCAAAGGACTTCAAGAGACCCAGTACTTC
cdr3_aa: CASKGLQETQYF

j_call: TRBJ2-5
d_call: .
clone_size: few
v_call: TRBV20-1
cdr3_nt: TGCAGTGCTGCGGACAAGGAGCCCAATAAGCGGACCCAAGAGACCCAGTACTTC
cdr3_aa: CSAADKEPNKRTQETQYF

j_call: TRBJ1-2
d_call: .
clone_size: few
v_call: TRBV7-9
cdr3_nt: TGTGCCAGCAGCCAGGACAGAAGTGGCTACACCTTC
cdr3_aa: CASSQDRSGYTF

j_call: TRBJ2-2
d_call: TRBD2
clone_size: .
v_call: TRBV28
cdr3_nt: TGTGCCAGCAGGCCTCATAGCGGGTTAGCGAACACCGGGGAGCTGTTTTTT
cdr3_aa: CASRPHSGLANTGELFF

j_call: TRBJ2-6
d_call: TRBD2
clone_size: .
v_call: TRBV6-1
cdr3_nt: TGTGCCAGCAACCCTTTACTAGCGCAAGGGTCTGGGGCCAACGTCCTGACTTTC
cdr3_aa: CASNPLLAQGSGANVLTF

j_call: TRBJ2-2
d_call: .
clone_size: few
v_call: TRBV14
cdr3_nt: TGTGCCAGCAGCCACCTTAGCGGGGAGCTGTTTTTT
cdr3_aa: CASSHLSGELFF

j_call: TRBJ1-1
d_call: .
clone_size: .
v_call: TRBV9
cdr3_nt: TGTGCCAGCAGCGTAGAGACCTTCATGCCCGCTAGGGACACTGAAGCTCTCTTT
cdr3_aa: CASSVETFMPARDTEALF

j_call: TRBJ2-1
d_call: .
clone_size: many
v_call: TRBV11-2
cdr3_nt: TGTGCCAGCAGCTTAAGGAGGACATCGGCTTCCGAGCAGTTCTTC
cdr3_aa: CASSLRRTSASEQFF

j_call: TRBJ1-1
d_call: .
clone_size: .
v_call: TRBV10-3
cdr3_nt: TGTGCCATCAAGCCACAGGGTAACACTGAAGCTTTCTTT
cdr3_aa: CAIKPQGNTEAFF

j_call: TRBJ1-1
d_call: .
clone_size: .
v_call: TRBV5-1
cdr3_nt: TGCGCCAGCTATGGGCAACTTGACGCTGAAGCTTTCTTT
cdr3_aa: CASYGQLDAEAFF

j_call: TRBJ1-1
d_call: .
clone_size: many
v_call: TRBV11-2
cdr3_nt: TGTGCCAGCAGCTTGGGGATGGACACTGAAGCTTTCTTT
cdr3_aa: CASSLGMDTEAFF

j_call: TRBJ1-5
d_call: TRBD1
clone_size: .
v_call: TRBV2
cdr3_nt: TGTGCCAGCAGTGGTCAGGGGGCAGGGGATCAGCCCCAGCATTTT
cdr3_aa: CASSGQGAGDQPQHF

j_call: TRBJ2-1
d_call: TRBD2
clone_size: few
v_call: TRBV5-1
cdr3_nt: TGCGCCAGCAGCTTGGGGGGACTAGCGGGAGAATACAATGAGCAGTTCTTC
cdr3_aa: CASSLGGLAGEYNEQFF